The 32 T cell receptor beta chains reported below all come from one sample, sequenced in a study of T-cell reconstitution after alpha-beta-depleted transplantation in children. Unique molecular identifiers featured in how the TCRbeta library was prepared. TCRdb called the PCR reads again in MiXCR, with one record for every CDR3 protein. The sample records around 450,000 distinct CDR3 sequences, 10% being singletons. Source: PBMCs, taken before TCRalphabeta/CD19-depleted stem cell transplant. The receptors here all came from a child under 10 years old with inherited bone marrow failure, due to receive a stem cell transplant.

At least ten counts were recorded for this clonotype. The chain has TRBV5-1 and TRBJ1-2; 7 positions agree with TRBD1. Germline V gene data show CDR1 as SGHRS and CDR2 as YFSETQ. V was pared by 6 bases and J by 6 bases, with 8 bases of the junction left unmatched. The CDR3 consists of 13 residues. This chain's CDR3 is CASKTGHGDGYTF. Written as DNA, the CDR3 is TGCGCCAGCAAGACAGGGCACGGGGATGGCTACACCTTC.

This clonotype was recorded many times. This sequence joins TRBV9 and TRBJ2-2; D call uncertain. The CDR3 contains 14 residues. The germline V and J ends were trimmed by 0 bases and 0 bases, with 3 bases remaining between them. The germline CDR1 and CDR2 sequences are SGDLS and YYNGEE. The CDR3 DNA follows: TGTGCCAGCAGCGTAGTGGCGAACACCGGGGAGCTGTTTTTT. Translation gives CASSVVANTGELFF. Full variable domain (remainder filled in from reference TRBV9 and TRBJ2-2): DSGVTQTPKHLITATGQRVTLRCSPRSGDLSVYWYQQSLDQGLQFLIQYYNGEERAKGNILERFSAQQFPDLHSELNLSSLELGDSALYFCASSVVANTGELFFGEGSRLTVL.

This clonotype occurred many times. The V gene is TRBV5-6, the J gene TRBJ1-1; D may be TRBD1 (5 bases). The CDR3 runs to 13 residues. V was shortened by 6 bases and J by 3 bases, with 12 bases between the two germline ends. CDR1 SGHDT and CDR2 YYEEEE come from the germline V gene. The DNA for the CDR3 is TGTGCCAGCAATTTTCGGGGGGACACTGAAGCTTTCTTT. Translating it yields CASNFRGDTEAFF. Combining the CDR3 with reference TRBV5-6 and TRBJ1-1 gives the whole variable domain DAGVTQSPTHLIKTRGQQVTLRCSPKSGHDTVSWYQQALGQGPQFIFQYYEEEERQRGNFPDRFSGHQFPNYSSELNVNALLLGDSALYLCASNFRGDTEAFFGQGTRLTVV.

This clonotype was seen ten or more times. This chain joins TRBV27 and TRBJ2-7; TRBD1 aligns across 8 bases. J lost 0 bases, V lost 0 bases, and 4 bases had no gene match. This CDR3 is built from 16 residues. Looked up from germline, CDR1 is MNHEY and CDR2 is SMNVEV (reference sequence). The CDR3 region has the DNA TGTGCCAGCAGTTTATCCCCCGGGACAGGCTCCTACGAGCAGTACTTC. Encoded protein: CASSLSPGTGSYEQYF.

As for this clonotype: A clone one base away is much larger, so this may be a read error. This rearrangement joins TRBV13 to TRBJ2-2, with D possibly matching TRBD2 (5 bases). V lost 5 bases, J lost 4 bases, and 11 bases lay in between. Germline CDR1 is PRHDT and CDR2 is FYEKMQ (reference sequence). This CDR3 contains 14 residues. Written as DNA, the CDR3 is TGTGCCAGCAGCCCTCTCGGGGTCACCGGGGAGCTGTTTTTT. Its translation is CASSPLGVTGELFF.

Comments on this clonotype: This may come from a read error, since a much larger clone is one base off. Likely a read error: the CDR3 ends without its conserved phenylalanine or tryptophan. The V call is TRBV27, the J call TRBJ2-1, with 7 bases identical to TRBD2. The CDR3 has 14 amino acids. Germline V gene sequence: CDR1 MNHEY, CDR2 SMNVEV (reference sequence). The V and J ends lost 2 bases and 7 bases, in that order; junction bases with no gene match: 5. CDR3 sequence: CASSLVRRENEQFC. The CDR3 DNA sequence: TGTGCCAGCAGTTTAGTCCGGCGGGAGAATGAGCAGTTCTGC.

There are many counts of this clonotype. The V gene is TRBV12-3 or TRBV12-4, the J gene TRBJ2-1, with D perhaps TRBD1 (5 bases). V lost 7 bases to trimming and J lost 3 bases, with 10 bases between them. CDR3 length equals 13 residues. The DNA for the CDR3 is TGTGCCAGCACCAAAGGGGTCTACAATGAGCAGTTCTTC. Protein: CASTKGVYNEQFF.

This clonotype was detected many times. This sequence joins TRBV12-3 or TRBV12-4 and TRBJ2-2; D is undetermined. V lost 1 base to trimming and J lost 4 bases, with 7 bases between them. This CDR3 has 14 amino acids. The CDR3 sequence is CASSLDGFTGELFF. Written as DNA, the CDR3 is TGTGCCAGCAGTTTAGATGGCTTCACCGGGGAGCTGTTTTTT.

This clonotype was observed a handful of times. V is TRBV27 and J is TRBJ2-1; 14 nucleotides align to TRBD2. The CDR3 is 17 residues long. Germline V gives CDR1 MNHEY, CDR2 SMNVEV (reference sequence). With 7 bases clipped from V and 6 bases from J, the junction kept 11 bases outside the gene matches. The CDR3 region is CASNLKPGLAGVNEQFF. Here the CDR3 DNA reads TGTGCCAGCAACCTGAAACCGGGACTAGCGGGGGTCAATGAGCAGTTCTTC.

This clonotype turned up a few times. The J gene is TRBJ2-1, the V gene TRBV7-9; D may be TRBD1 (6 bases). The CDR3 is 17 residues long. CDR1 and CDR2 from the germline V gene are SEHNR and FQNEAQ (reference sequence). Trimming took 5 bases from V and 3 from J, leaving 20 bases between them. This CDR3 reads CASSARLQGTGYNEQFF. CDR3 nucleotide sequence: TGTGCCAGCAGCGCCAGACTACAGGGTACGGGCTACAATGAGCAGTTCTTC.

At least ten counts were recorded for this clonotype. The chain recombines TRBV20-1 with TRBJ2-5; 9 bases map to TRBD2. Germline V gene data show CDR1 as DFQATT and CDR2 as SNEGSKA (reference sequence). V trimming: 0 bases; J trimming: 5 bases; junction bases outside the gene matches: 7. The CDR3 runs 15 residues. This CDR3 reads CSARDHSGSGETQYF. CDR3 DNA: TGCAGTGCTAGAGACCATAGCGGGAGTGGGGAGACCCAGTACTTC.

This chain uses TRBV7-2 with TRBJ2-5, with D hard to call. Germline assignment: CDR1 SGHTA and CDR2 FQGNSA. V was cut by 5 bases and J by 3 bases, with 13 bases left in between. CDR3 size: 14 residues. The CDR3 coding sequence is TGTGCCAGCAGCCCGACAACAGAAGAAGAGACCCAGTACTTC. Translating gives CASSPTTEEETQYF. Using reference TRBV7-2 and TRBJ2-5 for the parts outside the CDR3, the full variable domain is GAGVSQSPSNKVTEKGKDVELRCDPISGHTALYWYRQSLGQGLEFLIYFQGNSAPDKSGLPSDRFSAERTGGSVSTLTIQRTQQEDSAVYLCASSPTTEEETQYFGPGTRLLVL.

This clonotype was counted many times. V and J are TRBV2 and TRBJ1-6; no reliable D call. Trimming took 8 bases from V and 0 from J, leaving 11 bases between them. The CDR3 is 15 residues long. CDR1 is SNHLY and CDR2 is FYNNEI in the germline V gene. The CDR3 DNA reads as TGTGCCAGCGGCACCCGCAGCTCCTATAATTCACCCCTCCACTTT. Its translation is CASGTRSSYNSPLHF. Using reference TRBV2 and TRBJ1-6 for the parts outside the CDR3, the full variable domain is EPEVTQTPSHQVTQMGQEVILRCVPISNHLYFYWYRQILGQKVEFLVSFYNNEISEKSEIFDDQFSVERPDGSNFTLKIRSTKLEDSAMYFCASGTRSSYNSPLHFGNGTRLTVT.

This clonotype was observed many times. The CDR3 reads CATSGSTSTDTQYF. The CDR3 DNA reads TGTGCCACCAGCGGGAGCACTAGCACAGATACGCAGTATTTT. J is TRBJ2-3 and V is TRBV12-3 or TRBV12-4; 8 nucleotides line up with TRBD2. Unmatched junction bases numbered 6, after V lost 10 bases and J lost 0 bases. The length of the CDR3 is 14 residues.

This clonotype was seen at least ten times. V gene TRBV19 combines with J gene TRBJ1-5, with 11 bases lining up with TRBD1. The ends lost 4 bases at V and 2 bases at J; junction bases unmatched: 10. There are 18 residues in the CDR3. CDR1 and CDR2 (germline): LNHDA, SQIVND (reference sequence). The CDR3 loop is CASSTSGTGGSRNQPQHF. The CDR3 DNA reads TGTGCCAGTAGTACATCCGGGACAGGGGGGTCTCGCAATCAGCCCCAGCATTTT.

V and J are TRBV15 and TRBJ2-5, with TRBD2 identical over 7 bases. Germline V gene sequence: CDR1 LNHNV, CDR2 YYDKDF (reference sequence). The length of the CDR3 is 17 residues. The trim removed 0 bases at V and 2 bases at J, leaving 9 bases unmatched. Here the CDR3 reads CATSRDLAGVRQETQYF. Written as DNA, the CDR3 is TGTGCCACCAGCAGAGATCTTGCGGGAGTTCGACAAGAGACCCAGTACTTC.

This clonotype has just a few counts. The gene calls are TRBV21-1 and TRBJ2-7; the D call of TRBD1 is as the table states it, not checked on the DNA. TRBV21-1 is a documented pseudogene. The CDR3 sequence is 15 residues long. Written as DNA, the CDR3 is TGTGCCAGCAGCCCCGACAGCCAAACAACCTACGAGCAGTACTTC. It yields the protein CASSPDSQTTYEQYF.

The chain combines TRBV3-1 with TRBJ1-4; 9 nucleotides line up with TRBD1. CDR1 LGHDT and CDR2 YNNKEL come from the germline V gene (reference sequence). The CDR3 consists of 15 residues. V lost 4 bases to trimming and J lost 8 bases; unmatched junction nucleotides: 8. The CDR3 is CASSRAGTGHEKLFF. CDR3 bases: TGTGCCAGCAGCCGAGCCGGGACAGGGCACGAAAAACTGTTTTTT.

This clonotype was found a few times. The rearrangement joins TRBV18 to TRBJ2-6, with D maybe TRBD1 (5 bases). Germline V gene data show CDR1 as KGHSH and CDR2 as LQKENI. This CDR3 region has 16 residues. The germline V and J ends were trimmed by 3 bases and 4 bases, with 13 bases remaining between them. DNA of the CDR3: TGTGCCAGCTCACCCCTTCCCTCAGGGGGGGCCAACGTCCTGACTTTC. It translates to CASSPLPSGGANVLTF.

The V call is TRBV7-2, the J call TRBJ2-1; perhaps TRBD2 as D (6 bases). This CDR3 spans 14 amino acids. Per germline, CDR1 SGHTA and CDR2 FQGNSA. Trimming took 1 base from V and 8 from J, leaving 12 bases between them. CDR3 nucleotides: TGTGCCAGCAGCTTAGTCGGGACTCTGGATGAGCAGTTCTTC. This encodes CASSLVGTLDEQFF.

This clonotype was detected ten times or more. This chain uses TRBV20-1 with TRBJ2-5, with a tentative D call TRBD2 (6 bases). This CDR3 spans 14 amino acids. The V and J ends lost 5 bases and 1 base respectively, with 14 bases between them. CDR1 and CDR2 (germline): DFQATT, SNEGSKA (reference sequence). As DNA, the CDR3 is TGCAGTGCTGAGAAGGAGGGGCCCCAAGAGACCCAGTACTTC. Its protein is CSAEKEGPQETQYF.

A few counts support this clonotype. The chain uses TRBV7-9 and TRBJ2-2, with 9 bases lining up with TRBD2. The CDR3 consists of 16 residues. Germline V CDR1 and CDR2: SEHNR, FQNEAQ (reference sequence). With V trimmed by 5 bases and J by 4 bases, 8 bases remained unmatched. This CDR3 reads CASSLPGTSFTGELFF. The DNA of the CDR3 is TGTGCCAGCAGCCTTCCGGGGACTAGCTTCACCGGGGAGCTGTTTTTT.

This clonotype was counted only a few times. The J gene is TRBJ1-2, the V gene TRBV29-1; 8 nucleotides align to TRBD1. Germline lookup yields CDR1 SQVTM and CDR2 ANQGSEA. The CDR3 is 11 residues long. Trimming removed 7 bases from V and 7 bases from J; junction bases left unmatched: 5. This CDR3 reads CSGGTGRGYTF. In DNA, the CDR3 is TGCAGCGGCGGGACAGGTCGTGGCTACACCTTC.

Comments on this clonotype: A much larger clone lies a single base off, so this may be a read error. V is TRBV18 and J is TRBJ1-2, with D unclear. V was clipped by 0 bases and J by 6 bases, with 11 bases between them. Germline V lookup: CDR1 KGHSH, CDR2 LQKENI. The CDR3 loop spans 14 amino acids. In DNA, the CDR3 is TGTGCCAGCTCACCACCGGCCAGGTCGGATGGCTACACCTTC. This translates into CASSPPARSDGYTF.

This clonotype has at least ten counts. The V gene is TRBV29-1, the J gene TRBJ1-1; TRBD1 might be the D (5 bases). The CDR3 spans 14 residues. CDR1 is SQVTM and CDR2 is ANQGSEA in the germline V gene. Trimming removed 3 bases from V and 0 bases from J, with 11 bases in between. CDR3 amino acids: CSVDEGRVNTEAFF. The CDR3 DNA reads TGCAGCGTTGATGAGGGCAGGGTGAACACTGAAGCTTTCTTT.

This clonotype turned up a few times. The V and J genes are TRBV27 and TRBJ2-7; 9 bases match TRBD1. Trimming removed 8 bases from V and 0 bases from J; junction bases left unmatched: 11. The CDR3 length is 16 residues. Germline CDR1 and CDR2: MNHEY and SMNVEV (reference sequence). This CDR3 is CASRKGQGQGSYEQYF. The CDR3 nucleotides read TGTGCCAGCCGAAAAGGACAGGGACAGGGCTCCTACGAGCAGTACTTC.

This clonotype was seen at least ten times. The V gene is TRBV20-1, the J gene TRBJ2-1, with 10 nucleotides matching TRBD2. The CDR3 covers 16 residues. With V trimmed by 3 bases and J by 2 bases, 7 bases remained unmatched. CDR1 and CDR2 (germline): DFQATT, SNEGSKA (reference sequence). CDR3 amino acids: CSARDLAGVAYNEQFF. The CDR3 DNA sequence: TGCAGTGCTAGGGACCTAGCGGGAGTCGCCTACAATGAGCAGTTCTTC.

This clonotype was observed many times. This chain uses TRBV29-1 with TRBJ2-1, with D possibly being TRBD2 (6 bases). Between the trimmed V and J ends, which lost 4 bases and 7 bases, there was a span of 14 bases. The CDR3 is 13 amino acids. Germline lookup yields CDR1 SQVTM and CDR2 ANQGSEA. The CDR3 spells CSVVPTSRNEQFF. The CDR3 DNA reads as TGCAGCGTTGTGCCGACTAGTCGTAATGAGCAGTTCTTC.

V gene TRBV7-9 combines with J gene TRBJ1-1, with 9 bases fitting TRBD1. V shed 7 bases, J shed 6 bases, and the junction held 12 bases outside the gene matches. Germline lookup yields CDR1 SEHNR and CDR2 FQNEAQ (reference sequence). CDR3 length: 15 amino acids. CDR3 sequence: CASNPDRDRESEAFF. Here the CDR3 DNA reads TGTGCCAGCAACCCGGACCGGGACAGGGAATCTGAAGCTTTCTTT.

This clonotype has ten or more counts. V usage is TRBV6-5 and J usage is TRBJ1-1, with 7 positions matching TRBD1. The V gene end was trimmed by 0 bases and the J gene end by 3 bases; junction bases not matched to a gene: 10. The CDR3 totals 17 residues. Germline V gene sequence: CDR1 MNHEY, CDR2 SVGAGI. The CDR3 region is CASSYSVRGRGYTEAFF. The CDR3 DNA reads TGTGCCAGCAGTTACTCAGTGAGGGGGCGCGGATACACTGAAGCTTTCTTT.

The genes are TRBV11-2 and TRBJ2-1; D gene unclear. This CDR3 contains 15 residues. Trimming removed 4 bases at V and 0 bases at J, with 10 bases between. Germline-derived CDR1 and CDR2 are SGHAT and FQNNGV. CDR3: CASSYTKLSYNEQFF. CDR3 coding DNA: TGTGCCAGCAGCTACACTAAGCTCTCCTACAATGAGCAGTTCTTC. Full variable domain (missing parts from reference TRBV11-2 and TRBJ2-1): EAGVAQSPRYKIIEKRQSVAFWCNPISGHATLYWYQQILGQGPKLLIQFQNNGVVDDSQLPKDRFSAERLKGVDSTLKIQPAKLEDSAVYLCASSYTKLSYNEQFFGPGTRLTVL.

The table lists this clonotype with a few counts. This chain connects TRBV20-1 to TRBJ1-5, with no clear D. CDR3 length: 13 amino acids. Germline lookup yields CDR1 DFQATT and CDR2 SNEGSKA (reference sequence). V was cut by 2 bases and J by 4 bases, with 9 bases left in between. DNA of the CDR3: TGCAGTGCTAGACATTTCCCGAATCAGCCCCAGCATTTT. Translating gives CSARHFPNQPQHF.